The present entry profiles one T cell receptor (beta chain) with its context. Its antigen remains unidentified. The sample is drawn from a study of cytomegalovirus exposure and HLA in healthy donors. Study-level results: In vitro confirmation showed a few CMV-associated chains to be CMV antigen specific. Previously analyzed data showed that most TCR beta V segments were productive at a frequency of about 90% or about 30%. Looking again later, the authors saw that most CMV-associated TCR beta chains seemed HLA-restricted. In the analysis, some V segments, TRBV6-2 and TRBV6-3 included, were excluded as indistinguishable.

Looked up from germline, CDR1 is MGHRA and CDR2 is YSYEKL. V shed 1 base, J shed 3 bases, and the junction held 4 bases outside the gene matches. The CDR3 is 15 residues long. The PCR employed 60 Vbeta primers together with 13 Jbeta primers. Assay: immunoSEQ multiplex PCR; the TCRdb copy retains only in-frame clones and omits some. The table includes around 80,000 clones, around 79% detected once. The source of this sequence is a man aged 35-49 years in good health and CMV-seronegative. V and J are TRBV4-1 and TRBJ1-1; 8 bases line up with TRBD1. The sample was PBMCs. Here the CDR3 DNA reads TGCGCCAGCAGCCAAGCGGACAGGGTTTACACTGAAGCTTTCTTT. The encoded protein is CASSQADRVYTEAFF.